The present entry profiles one T cell receptor beta chain with its context. The clone's antigen remains unknown. No much larger clone exists at a distance of one base, and base qualities are not known. This entry is derived from a study of cytotoxic CD8 clonotypes in ibrutinib-treated CLL (dated by TCRdb to about 2021). Notes on the research overall: The cohort included more than 14 treatment-naive and 11 relapsed/refractory patients; 17 were IGHV unmutated. On average, each sample yielded some 250,000 productive templates and tens of thousands of productive rearrangements. Responses were partial in some 24 patients and complete in 2; after median around 72 months follow-up, roughly 15 stayed in remission and roughly twelve progressed. Of the 90 or so people in the trial, approximately 28 had longitudinal samples available. Patients were still on ibrutinib when every remission and progressive disease sample was collected. Cryopreserved peripheral blood mononuclear cells were collected at three points: before therapy, at response, and at either sustained remission or disease progression. The response samples were drawn at a median of 12 months into treatment, with a range of about 6 to 40 months. General findings and caveats noted by the study authors: Baseline clonality was found to be higher than that of age-matched healthy donors and was strongly correlated with circulating CD8+ T-cell counts. Clonality increased at ibrutinib response, stayed stable in sustained remission, and fell back toward baseline at progression. Sampling times were not matched between sustained-remission and progressing patients, and lymph node repertoires were not studied. Public clonotypes were found to be uncommon and were observed to contract or remain stable during treatment; the increase in clonality was shown to reflect expansion of private clonotypes at ibrutinib response.

The goal of deep resolution MiSeq sequencing was a depth between 1 in 1 million and 1 in 200,000 T cells, and coverage averaged 10x per clonotype. The immunoSEQ hsTCRB Kit was used to generate the TCR beta libraries. Turning to the authors' computational methods: Data were analyzed with ImmunoSEQ Data Assistant and ImmunoSEQ Analyzer, with V, D and J genes assigned per IMGT definitions. Clonality, which ranges from 0 to 1, was calculated by subtracting the normalized Shannon entropy of productive rearrangement frequencies from one. Only overrepresented clonotypes making up at least 0.05% of the repertoire of each patient were included in the public clonotype analysis. Approximately 14 age-matched healthy donor repertoires from immuneACCESS served as clonality controls. Sourced from immuneACCESS, this table was stored by TCRdb with only in-frame sequences that have V and J called. A share of the clones is absent; for the studies checked, an unresolved V gene accounts for under half, and the remainder has no known explanation. Clone size and V and J calls were adopted from that table, with D and trimming inferred from the DNA. This sample gives about 39,000 clones in total; about 70% of them show up just once. Together, the top ten hold 5.5% to 7% of the sample.

V is clipped by 0 bases and J by 0 bases, and the sequence between their germline boundaries is 5 bases long. CDR3 length: 14 amino acids, cysteine to phenylalanine. Just the 42-base CDR3 DNA is kept, in frame starting at base 1. The germline V gene yields SGDLS for CDR1 and YYNGEE for CDR2. The meaning of the sample's time point label: progressive disease on ibrutinib. Roughly 2 micrograms of genomic DNA were extracted from cryopreserved PBMCs for TCR beta library preparation. Longitudinal blood samples from CLL patients receiving ibrutinib monotherapy were subjected to high-throughput TCR beta sequencing. The patients took part in an open-label, single-center phase 2 trial of ibrutinib monotherapy.

The sequence is built from TRBV9 and TRBJ2-3; no confident D gene assignment can be made. This TCR was sampled from a human donor with chronic lymphocytic leukemia. Sequenced here: PBMCs, sampled at disease progression, from a patient treated with ibrutinib. The sequenced DNA: TGTGCCAGCAGCGTAGTGGTCAGCACAGATACGCAGTATTTT. It codes for CASSVVVSTDTQYF.